The rows below give T cell receptor beta chains drawn from one sample of a study of T-cell memory formation after mild COVID-19. Using its own MiXCR run on the 5' RACE reads, TCRdb lists one record per CDR3 protein. The table shows fewer than 95,000 distinct CDR3 sequences, with approximately 15% occurring only once. The sequenced material came from PBMCs or a T cell subset sorted from them (not recorded which). The source is a man younger than 30 who had mild COVID-19 (a few samples of this study predate the infection). Cell type and time point are not known. CDR3s include the opening cysteine and the closing phenylalanine or tryptophan. D genes are given only for firm matches. For some rows the clone size is stated as once, few or many, or as a class when expanded; others skip it.

V	J	D	size	CDR3	DNA
TRBV12-3/TRBV12-4	TRBJ1-4	TRBD1	.	CASRLTGGGEKLFF	TGTGCCAGCCGCCTAACAGGGGGCGGTGAAAAACTGTTTTTT
TRBV6-5	TRBJ2-1	.	.	CASSYRGAYSYNEQFF	TGTGCCAGCAGTTACCGGGGGGCCTACTCCTACAATGAGCAGTTCTTC
TRBV7-6	TRBJ1-3	TRBD1	.	CASRKDREGNTIYF	TGTGCCAGCAGAAAGGACAGGGAAGGAAACACCATATATTTT
TRBV27	TRBJ2-7	TRBD2	.	CASSLGVVGGEQYF	TGTGCCAGCAGTCTGGGCGTCGTCGGGGGGGAGCAGTACTTC
TRBV29-1	TRBJ1-2	.	few	CSVENSEFAYGYTF	TGCAGCGTTGAAAACTCTGAGTTCGCCTATGGCTACACCTTC
TRBV12-3/TRBV12-4	TRBJ2-2	TRBD1	many	CASRLTWDREGLLTGELFF	TGTGCCAGCAGACTGACCTGGGACAGGGAAGGATTGCTCACCGGGGAGCTGTTTTTT
TRBV5-1	TRBJ1-1	.	.	CASTRGTEAYF	TGCGCCAGCACCCGGGGCACTGAAGCTTACTTT
TRBV6-5	TRBJ2-5	.	.	CASKGETQYF	TGTGCCAGCAAGGGAGAGACCCAGTACTTC
TRBV4-1	TRBJ1-1	.	.	CASSQPTGETEAFF	TGCGCCAGCAGCCAACCCACCGGGGAAACTGAAGCTTTCTTT
TRBV7-9	TRBJ2-2	.	few	CASSPTQVRGSGHTGELFF	TGTGCCAGCAGCCCCACGCAGGTCAGAGGGTCGGGTCACACCGGGGAGCTGTTTTTT
TRBV4-3	TRBJ2-6	.	few	CASSQDWSSGANVLTF	TGCGCCAGCAGCCAAGATTGGAGCTCTGGGGCCAACGTCCTGACTTTC
TRBV29-1	TRBJ2-1	.	few	CSVWFNEQFF	TGCAGCGTTTGGTTCAATGAGCAGTTCTTC
TRBV9	TRBJ1-6	.	.	CASSVAEAVFPLHF	TGTGCCAGCAGCGTAGCCGAGGCAGTCTTTCCCCTCCACTTT
TRBV6-5	TRBJ2-7	.	.	CASSYAGPGEQYF	TGTGCCAGCAGTTACGCAGGTCCTGGGGAGCAGTACTTC
TRBV6-5	TRBJ2-6	.	many	CASKGGEKNVLTF	TGTGCCAGCAAAGGAGGGGAGAAAAACGTCCTGACTTTC
TRBV18	TRBJ2-5	TRBD2	few	CATPCGGRKETQYF	TGTGCCACCCCTTGCGGGGGGCGAAAAGAGACCCAGTACTTC
TRBV7-6	TRBJ1-2	.	.	CASSLDRLGADGYTF	TGTGCCAGCAGCTTAGATCGACTCGGGGCGGATGGCTACACCTTC
TRBV7-9	TRBJ1-6	.	few	CASSSARQGGSPLHF	TGTGCCAGCAGCTCAGCTCGGCAGGGAGGTTCACCCCTCCACTTT
TRBV4-1	TRBJ1-2	.	many	CASSQDRGHGYTF	TGCGCCAGCAGCCAAGATCGGGGGCATGGCTACACCTTC
TRBV4-1	TRBJ1-5	.	few	CASSQGFASRNQPQHF	TGCGCCAGCAGCCAAGGGTTCGCCAGTCGCAATCAGCCCCAGCATTTT
TRBV4-3	TRBJ2-3	TRBD2	many	CASSQGLAVPDTQYF	TGCGCCAGCAGCCAAGGACTAGCGGTTCCAGATACGCAGTATTTT
TRBV29-1	TRBJ2-7	.	few	CSVEDRSTRGLGEQYF	TGCAGCGTTGAAGACCGGTCGACTAGGGGTTTAGGCGAGCAGTACTTC
TRBV7-8	TRBJ2-2	.	.	CASSKPQGLAGELFF	TGTGCCAGCAGCAAACCACAGGGATTGGCCGGGGAGCTGTTTTTT
TRBV20-1	TRBJ2-1	.	.	CSASDEGGPYNEQFF	TGCAGTGCTAGCGATGAGGGGGGTCCCTACAATGAGCAGTTCTTC
TRBV19	TRBJ1-1	.	few	CASSIGRTNTEAFF	TGTGCCAGTAGTATTGGACGGACGAACACTGAAGCTTTCTTT
TRBV12-3/TRBV12-4	TRBJ2-5	TRBD2	few	CASSWTSGQETQYF	TGTGCCAGCAGTTGGACTAGCGGCCAAGAGACCCAGTACTTC
TRBV5-6	TRBJ2-4	.	few	CASSPRGNIQYF	TGTGCCAGCAGCCCTCGGGGGAACATTCAGTACTTC
TRBV5-6	TRBJ2-3	TRBD2	.	CASSEITSGGTDTQYF	TGTGCCAGCAGCGAGATCACTAGCGGGGGCACAGATACGCAGTATTTT